Below are 9 T cell receptor beta chains sequenced from a single sample in a study of human T cells and chemical hapten exposure. TCRdb reprocessed the RACE reads with MiXCR, giving one entry per CDR3 protein. The data hold over 75,000 distinct CDR3 sequences, with around 7% observed a single time. The time point was: patch test 1, 2 weeks after DPC sensitization. Treatment here: therapeutic diphenylcyclopropenone sensitization with weekly scalp DPC. The material sequenced was whole blood, taken in connection with sensitization to the hapten diphenylcyclopropenone (DPC). These receptor sequences come from a woman younger than 45 with alopecia areata. Some clones in this sample may be carry-over from other donors' samples.

The chain carries TRBV6-1 and TRBJ2-2; D gene uncertain. V lost 4 bases to trimming and J lost 2 bases, with 8 bases between them. CDR1 is MNHNS, CDR2 SASEGT, per germline. CDR3 length: 14 residues. CDR3 residues: CASSVLVNTGELFF. Written as DNA, the CDR3 is TGTGCCAGCAGTGTTCTAGTAAACACCGGGGAGCTGTTTTTT.

This rearrangement joins TRBV12-3 or TRBV12-4 to TRBJ2-1, with D unresolved. CDR3 size: 12 residues. Deletions cut 3 bases from V and 6 bases from J, with 6 bases between. The CDR3 here is CASSFGTNEQFF. The CDR3 DNA follows: TGTGCCAGCAGTTTTGGTACCAATGAGCAGTTCTTC.

The chain links TRBV27 to TRBJ1-1, with TRBD1 identical over 9 bases. Germline assignment: CDR1 MNHEY and CDR2 SMNVEV (reference sequence). V lost 3 bases and J lost 6; bases outside the gene matches: 11. The CDR3 runs 16 residues. CDR3 sequence: CASSLGPQGARSEAFF. The CDR3 DNA sequence: TGTGCCAGCAGTTTGGGCCCACAGGGGGCTAGGTCTGAAGCTTTCTTT.

The CDR3 region has the DNA TGTGCCATCAGTGATCCCGATTTCGAGCAGTACTTC. Its translation: CAISDPDFEQYF. This chain links TRBV10-3 with TRBJ2-7; D is unresolved. Germline V gene sequence: CDR1 ENHRY, CDR2 SYGVKD. The germline V and J ends were trimmed by 3 bases and 6 bases, with 9 bases remaining between them. The CDR3 consists of 12 residues.

The sample holds many counts of this clonotype. This chain connects TRBV27 to TRBJ1-5; D gene unclear. The CDR3 sequence is 14 residues long. V shed 2 bases and J shed 6 bases, with 11 bases lying between them. Per germline, CDR1 MNHEY and CDR2 SMNVEV (reference sequence). The chain's CDR3 is CASSLVAAGQPQHF. The DNA for the CDR3 is TGTGCCAGCAGTTTAGTGGCAGCGGGTCAGCCCCAGCATTTT.

This clonotype was seen at least ten times. The chain has TRBV7-9 and TRBJ2-3; 8 nucleotides line up with TRBD2. In germline, CDR1 is SEHNR, CDR2 FQNEAQ (reference sequence). The V and J ends lost 5 bases and 0 bases, in that order; junction bases with no gene match: 7. The CDR3 length is 16 residues. CDR3 protein: CASSNVAGQSTDTQYF. The DNA of the CDR3 is TGTGCCAGCAGCAACGTAGCGGGGCAAAGCACAGATACGCAGTATTTT. Looking up the rest from reference TRBV7-9 and TRBJ2-3 gives the full variable domain: DTGVSQNPRHKITKRGQNVTFRCDPISEHNRLYWYRQTLGQGPEFLTYFQNEAQLEKSRLLSDRFSAERPKGSFSTLEIQRTEQGDSAMYLCASSNVAGQSTDTQYFGPGTRLTVL.

This clonotype was counted ten times or more. The V call is TRBV5-6, the J call TRBJ1-1, with 12 nucleotides matching TRBD1. J gave up 2 bases and V 3 bases, and 5 bases lay outside the gene matches. Germline CDR1 reads SGHDT; CDR2 reads YYEEEE. The CDR3 has 16 amino acids. For the CDR3, the DNA is TGTGCCAGCAGCTCCCTGGGACAGGGGGCTAACACTGAAGCTTTCTTT. It yields the protein CASSSLGQGANTEAFF.

This clonotype was observed at least ten times. The chain recombines TRBV29-1 with TRBJ2-7, with D possibly being TRBD1 (6 bases). CDR3 size: 14 residues. Germline assignment: CDR1 SQVTM and CDR2 ANQGSEA. V gave up 7 bases and J gave up 0 bases, with 16 bases separating them. CDR3 region: CSGRDGTNSYEQYF. In nucleotides, the CDR3 is TGCAGCGGCCGAGACGGGACAAACTCCTACGAGCAGTACTTC.

This clonotype was counted ten times or more. The V and J genes are TRBV12-3 or TRBV12-4 and TRBJ2-3; D gene ambiguous. The CDR3 sequence is 14 residues long. V lost 2 bases to trimming and J lost 1 base, with 7 bases between them. The CDR3 loop is CASSLTTRTDTQYF. As DNA, the CDR3 is TGTGCCAGCAGTTTAACTACGCGCACAGATACGCAGTATTTT.